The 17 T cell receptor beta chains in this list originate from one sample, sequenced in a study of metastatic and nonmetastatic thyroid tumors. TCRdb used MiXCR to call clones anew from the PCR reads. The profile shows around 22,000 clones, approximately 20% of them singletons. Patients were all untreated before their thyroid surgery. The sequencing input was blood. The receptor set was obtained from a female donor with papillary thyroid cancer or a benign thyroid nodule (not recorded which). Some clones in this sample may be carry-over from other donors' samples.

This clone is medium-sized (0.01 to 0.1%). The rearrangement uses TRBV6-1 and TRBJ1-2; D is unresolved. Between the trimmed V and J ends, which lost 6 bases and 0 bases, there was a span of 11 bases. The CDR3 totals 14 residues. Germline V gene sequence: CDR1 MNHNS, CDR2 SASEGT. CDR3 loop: CASRVRVANYGYTF. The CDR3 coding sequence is TGTGCCAGCAGGGTGAGGGTAGCTAACTATGGCTACACCTTC.

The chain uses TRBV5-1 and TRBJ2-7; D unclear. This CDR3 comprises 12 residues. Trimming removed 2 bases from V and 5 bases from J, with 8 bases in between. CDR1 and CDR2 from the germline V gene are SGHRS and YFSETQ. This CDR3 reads CASSFPANEQYF. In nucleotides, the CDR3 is TGCGCCAGCAGCTTCCCCGCTAACGAGCAGTACTTC.

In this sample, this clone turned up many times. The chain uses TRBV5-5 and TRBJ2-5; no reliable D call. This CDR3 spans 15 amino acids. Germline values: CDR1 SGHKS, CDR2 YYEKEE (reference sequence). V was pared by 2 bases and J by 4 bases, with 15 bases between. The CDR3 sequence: CASSFASEVGETQYF. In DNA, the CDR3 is TGTGCCAGCAGCTTCGCCAGTGAGGTAGGAGAGACCCAGTACTTC.

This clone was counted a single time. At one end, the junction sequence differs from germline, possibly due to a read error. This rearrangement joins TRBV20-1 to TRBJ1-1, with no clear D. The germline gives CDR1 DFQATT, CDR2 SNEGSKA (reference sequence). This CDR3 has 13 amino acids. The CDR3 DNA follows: TGCAGTGCCCCGGACCGCGTCAACACTGAAGTTTTCTTT. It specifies CSAPDRVNTEVFF.

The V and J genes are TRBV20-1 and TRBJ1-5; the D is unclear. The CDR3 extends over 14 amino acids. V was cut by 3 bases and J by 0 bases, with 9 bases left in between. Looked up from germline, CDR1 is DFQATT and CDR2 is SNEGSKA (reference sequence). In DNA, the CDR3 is TGCAGTGCTAGTTCGGGCTCTAGCAATCAGCCCCAGCATTTT. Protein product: CSASSGSSNQPQHF.

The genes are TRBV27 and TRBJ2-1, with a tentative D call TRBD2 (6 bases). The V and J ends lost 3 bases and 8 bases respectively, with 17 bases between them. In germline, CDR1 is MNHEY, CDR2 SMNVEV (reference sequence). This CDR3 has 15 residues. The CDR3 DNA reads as TGTGCCAGCAGTTTTCGGGCGGGAAGGTTGTATGAGCAGTTCTTC. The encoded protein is CASSFRAGRLYEQFF.

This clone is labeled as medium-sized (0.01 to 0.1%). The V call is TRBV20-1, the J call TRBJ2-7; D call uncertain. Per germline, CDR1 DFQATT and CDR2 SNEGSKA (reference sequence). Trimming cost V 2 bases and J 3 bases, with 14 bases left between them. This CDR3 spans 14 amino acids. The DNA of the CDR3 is TGCAGTGCTAGATTTCCCGGACCCTACTACGAGCAGTACTTC. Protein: CSARFPGPYYEQYF.

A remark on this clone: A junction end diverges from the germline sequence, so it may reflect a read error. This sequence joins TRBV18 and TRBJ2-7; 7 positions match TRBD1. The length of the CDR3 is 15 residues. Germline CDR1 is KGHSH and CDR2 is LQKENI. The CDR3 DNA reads TGTGTCAGCTCACCACCCGACAGGGTGGCCAACGAGCAGTACTTC. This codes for CVSSPPDRVANEQYF.

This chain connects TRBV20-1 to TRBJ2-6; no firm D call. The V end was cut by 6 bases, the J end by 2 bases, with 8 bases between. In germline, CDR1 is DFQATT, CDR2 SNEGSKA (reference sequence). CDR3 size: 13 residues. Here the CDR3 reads CSANKAGANVLTF. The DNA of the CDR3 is TGCAGTGCCAATAAGGCTGGGGCCAACGTCCTGACTTTC.

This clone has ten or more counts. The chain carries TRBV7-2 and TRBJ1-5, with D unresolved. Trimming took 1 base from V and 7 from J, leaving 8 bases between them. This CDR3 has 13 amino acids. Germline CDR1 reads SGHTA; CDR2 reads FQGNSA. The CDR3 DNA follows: TGTGCCAGCAGCTTAGGGGGTCGACAGCCCCAGCATTTT. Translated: CASSLGGRQPQHF.

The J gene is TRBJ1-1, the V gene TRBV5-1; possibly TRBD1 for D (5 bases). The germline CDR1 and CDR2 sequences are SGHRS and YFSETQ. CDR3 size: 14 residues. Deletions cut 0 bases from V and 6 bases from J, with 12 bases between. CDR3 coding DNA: TGCGCCAGCAGCTTGGTGGGGGGTGACTCTGAAGCTTTCTTT. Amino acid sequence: CASSLVGGDSEAFF.

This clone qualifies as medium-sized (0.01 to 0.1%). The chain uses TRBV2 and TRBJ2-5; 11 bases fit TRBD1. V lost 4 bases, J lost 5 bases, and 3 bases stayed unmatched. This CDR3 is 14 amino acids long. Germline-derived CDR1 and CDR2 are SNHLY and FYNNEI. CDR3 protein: CASSGTGGAETQYF. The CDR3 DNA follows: TGTGCCAGCAGTGGGACAGGGGGCGCGGAGACCCAGTACTTC.

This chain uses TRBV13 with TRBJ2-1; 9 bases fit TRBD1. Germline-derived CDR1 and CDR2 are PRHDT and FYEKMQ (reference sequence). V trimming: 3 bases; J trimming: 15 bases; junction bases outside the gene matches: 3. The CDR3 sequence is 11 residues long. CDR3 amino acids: CASSLGQGPFF. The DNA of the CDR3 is TGTGCCAGCAGCTTGGGACAGGGTCCGTTCTTC.

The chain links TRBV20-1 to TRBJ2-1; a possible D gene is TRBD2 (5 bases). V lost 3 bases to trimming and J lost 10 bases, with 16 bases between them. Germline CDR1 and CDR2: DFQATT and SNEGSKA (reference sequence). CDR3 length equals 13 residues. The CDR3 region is CSASVLEGGEQFF. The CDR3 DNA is TGCAGTGCTAGTGTACTAGAAGGTGGCGAGCAGTTCTTC.

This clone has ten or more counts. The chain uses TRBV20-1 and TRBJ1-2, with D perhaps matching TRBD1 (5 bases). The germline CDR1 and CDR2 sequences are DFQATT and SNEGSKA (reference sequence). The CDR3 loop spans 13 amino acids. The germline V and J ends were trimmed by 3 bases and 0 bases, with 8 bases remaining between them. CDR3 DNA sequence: TGCAGTGCTAGTGGGGGATCTAACTATGGCTACACCTTC. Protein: CSASGGSNYGYTF.

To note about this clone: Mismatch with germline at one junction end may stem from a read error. CDR3 residues: CDSSEGHRLAGRETQYF. As DNA, the CDR3 is TGTGACAGCAGTGAAGGACACCGACTAGCGGGAAGGGAGACCCAGTACTTC. The rearrangement uses TRBV6-1 and TRBJ2-5, with 11 bases fitting TRBD2. CDR1 is MNHNS and CDR2 is SASEGT in the germline V gene. CDR3 size: 17 residues.

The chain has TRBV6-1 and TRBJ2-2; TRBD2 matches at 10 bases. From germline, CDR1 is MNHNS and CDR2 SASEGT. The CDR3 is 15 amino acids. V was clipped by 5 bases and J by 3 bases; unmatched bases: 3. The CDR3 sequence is CASSRLAGDTGELFF. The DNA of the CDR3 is TGTGCCAGCAGTCGGCTAGCGGGGGACACCGGGGAGCTGTTTTTT.